The 5 T cell receptor beta chains below all came from one sample that was sequenced in a study of identical twins. TCRdb recomputed calls from the 5' RACE reads with MiXCR, one row per CDR3 protein. The sample shows 600,000 to 700,000 distinct CDR3 sequences, 20% to 25% of them seen only once. These sequences were also reported in another study, on T cells expressing NK-cell markers.

Sequenced: PBMCs. These TCRs come from a woman younger than 35 in good health.

CDR3 DNA sequence: TGCAGTGCCCTAGCAACCACTGAAGCTTTCTTT. It is translated as CSALATTEAFF. The chain employs TRBV20-1 and TRBJ1-1; no reliable D call. Per the germline V gene, CDR1 is DFQATT and CDR2 is SNEGSKA (reference sequence). Trimming cost V 6 bases and J 4 bases, with 9 bases left between them. The CDR3 is 11 residues long.

J is TRBJ1-1 and V is TRBV6-2 or TRBV6-3; D ambiguous. In germline, CDR1 is MNHEY, CDR2 SVGEGT. The CDR3 contains 10 residues. The ends were cut back, 8 bases at V and 6 bases at J, with 7 bases in the middle. CDR3: CASGPPEAFF. CDR3 nucleotides: TGTGCCAGCGGCCCCCCTGAAGCTTTCTTT.

This sequence joins TRBV5-5 and TRBJ2-5, with unresolved D. CDR3 length: 15 amino acids. Looked up from germline, CDR1 is SGHKS and CDR2 is YYEKEE (reference sequence). Between the trimmed V and J ends, which lost 4 bases and 5 bases, there was a span of 18 bases. This CDR3 is CASSQRTQGWETQYF. The CDR3 DNA reads as TGTGCCAGCAGCCAACGGACCCAAGGCTGGGAGACCCAGTACTTC.

This clonotype was seen ten or more times. The chain links TRBV29-1 to TRBJ2-5; D uncertain. This CDR3 is 12 amino acids long. Looked up from germline, CDR1 is SQVTM and CDR2 is ANQGSEA. V gave up 3 bases and J gave up 5 bases, with 10 bases separating them. CDR3 bases: TGCAGCGTTGAGGGCCAGTCCGAGACCCAGTACTTC. Encoded protein: CSVEGQSETQYF.

This clonotype was counted between two and nine times. This chain joins TRBV4-3 and TRBJ2-1; D might be TRBD2 (6 bases). CDR1 and CDR2 from the germline V gene are LGHNA and YSLEER. The CDR3 covers 14 residues. The ends were cut back, 1 base at V and 2 bases at J, with 6 bases in the middle. The CDR3 reads CASSQGEAYNEQFF. The CDR3 DNA sequence: TGCGCCAGCAGCCAAGGGGAGGCCTACAATGAGCAGTTCTTC.